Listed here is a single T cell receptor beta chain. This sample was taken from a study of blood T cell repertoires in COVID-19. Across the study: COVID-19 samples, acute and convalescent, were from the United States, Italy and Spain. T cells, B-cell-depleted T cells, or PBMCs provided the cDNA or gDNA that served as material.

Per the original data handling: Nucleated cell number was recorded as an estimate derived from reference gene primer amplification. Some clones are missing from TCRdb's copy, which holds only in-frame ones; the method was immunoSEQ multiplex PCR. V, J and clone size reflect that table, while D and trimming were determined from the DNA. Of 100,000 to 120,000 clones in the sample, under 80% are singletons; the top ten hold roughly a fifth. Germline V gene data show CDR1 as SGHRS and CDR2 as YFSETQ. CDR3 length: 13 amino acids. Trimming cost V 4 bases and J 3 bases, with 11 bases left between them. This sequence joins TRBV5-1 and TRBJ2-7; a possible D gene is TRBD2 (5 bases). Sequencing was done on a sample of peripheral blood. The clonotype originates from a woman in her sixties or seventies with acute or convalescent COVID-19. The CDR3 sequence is CASSGRGLYEQYF. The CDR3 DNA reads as TGCGCCAGCAGCGGCAGAGGGCTCTACGAGCAGTACTTC.